This passage covers 11 T cell receptor beta chains from one sample sequenced in a study of T cell responses to AZD1222 COVID-19 vaccine. The repertoire was sequenced with immunoSEQ multiplex PCR; TCRdb's copy has only in-frame clones and lacks some. Of around 130,000 clones listed, approximately 92% were seen once; the top ten hold 0.85% to 1.2%. The starting material was peripheral blood, obtained 28 days after the second AZD1222 dose. These receptors were taken from an adult who received the AZD1222 COVID-19 vaccine.

This chain joins TRBV6-2 or TRBV6-3 and TRBJ1-2, with TRBD1 identical over 11 bases. The V gene end was trimmed by 5 bases and the J gene end by 6 bases; junction bases not matched to a gene: 14. Germline-derived CDR1 and CDR2 are MNHEY and SVGEGT. CDR3 length equals 17 residues. The chain's CDR3 is CASSTRTGGPLGDGYTF. CDR3 nucleotides: TGTGCCAGCAGTACGAGGACAGGGGGCCCTCTGGGAGATGGCTACACCTTC.

This clone was recorded only once. V and J are TRBV20-1 and TRBJ2-3; 8 bases agree with TRBD1. Germline CDR1 is DFQATT and CDR2 is SNEGSKA (reference sequence). V was clipped by 3 bases and J by 5 bases; unmatched bases: 7. This CDR3 has 14 residues. The CDR3 loop reads CSASWTGIEDTQYF. The CDR3 nucleotides are TGCAGTGCTAGTTGGACAGGGATAGAAGATACGCAGTATTTT.

J is TRBJ2-7 and V is TRBV7-8; TRBD1 aligns across 8 bases. CDR3 length: 14 amino acids. Germline CDR1 SGHVS, CDR2 FQNEAQ. V gave up 5 bases and J gave up 6 bases; unmatched junction bases: 9. The CDR3 reads CASSLDLTGGEQYF. CDR3 DNA sequence: TGTGCCAGCAGCCTGGACTTAACAGGGGGCGAGCAGTACTTC.

This clone was counted a single time. This chain connects TRBV7-9 to TRBJ1-1; the D is unclear. V shed 1 base and J shed 0 bases, with 15 bases lying between them. In germline, CDR1 is SEHNR, CDR2 FQNEAQ (reference sequence). The CDR3 spans 17 residues. CDR3 sequence (DNA): TGTGCCAGCAGCTTAGTGGGTAACATTAACCTGAACACTGAAGCTTTCTTT. Translating it yields CASSLVGNINLNTEAFF.

The chain combines TRBV5-1 with TRBJ1-2, with D hard to call. In germline, CDR1 is SGHRS, CDR2 YFSETQ. The CDR3 is made up of 12 amino acids. V was pared by 4 bases and J by 2 bases, with 6 bases between. The CDR3 protein is CASSADNYGYTF. CDR3 nucleotide sequence: TGCGCCAGCAGCGCCGACAACTATGGCTACACCTTC.

The gene calls are TRBV5-6 and TRBJ1-5; D may be TRBD1 (6 bases). The CDR3 has 16 residues. Germline V gives CDR1 SGHDT, CDR2 YYEEEE. V lost 0 bases and J 1 base, leaving 11 bases between the germline ends. CDR3 DNA: TGTGCCAGCAGCTTGGCGGGGGCAGGGAGCAATCAGCCCCAGCATTTT. Encoded protein: CASSLAGAGSNQPQHF. Full variable domain (missing parts from reference TRBV5-6 and TRBJ1-5): DAGVTQSPTHLIKTRGQQVTLRCSPKSGHDTVSWYQQALGQGPQFIFQYYEEEERQRGNFPDRFSGHQFPNYSSELNVNALLLGDSALYLCASSLAGAGSNQPQHFGDGTRLSIL.

This chain connects TRBV15 to TRBJ2-1, with no clear D. Germline V gene data show CDR1 as LNHNV and CDR2 as YYDKDF (reference sequence). V lost 0 bases and J 9 bases, leaving 3 bases between the germline ends. The CDR3 covers 11 residues. CDR3 amino acids: CATSRDIEQFF. DNA for the CDR3: TGTGCCACCAGCAGAGATATTGAGCAGTTCTTC.

The CDR3 DNA follows: TGCGCCAGCAGAGCCGGGACAGCCAACTATGGCTACACCTTC. This gives the protein CASRAGTANYGYTF. This sequence joins TRBV10-2 and TRBJ1-2; TRBD1 agrees at 7 bases. Germline V gene lookup returns CDR1 WSHSY and CDR2 SAAADI. The CDR3 consists of 14 residues. Trimming removed 6 bases from V and 2 bases from J; junction bases left unmatched: 6.

This chain connects TRBV30 to TRBJ1-2; D might be TRBD1 (6 bases). The CDR3 consists of 12 residues. V lost 2 bases to trimming and J lost 8 bases, with 12 bases between them. Germline V gene data show CDR1 as GTSNPN and CDR2 as SVGIG (reference sequence). The CDR3 sequence is CAWSLGASGYTF. The CDR3 nucleotides read TGTGCCTGGAGTCTGGGGGCGAGCGGCTACACCTTC.

The chain uses TRBV2 and TRBJ1-5; TRBD1 might be the D (5 bases). CDR1 is SNHLY and CDR2 is FYNNEI in the germline V gene. V was cut by 2 bases and J by 7 bases, with 12 bases left in between. CDR3 size: 14 residues. CDR3 coding DNA: TGTGCCAGCAGTGAAAGCCGTTGGGGGCAGCCCCAGCATTTT. This codes for CASSESRWGQPQHF.

The rearrangement links TRBV13 to TRBJ2-3; D gene unclear. The V end lost 5 bases, the J end lost 6 bases, and 9 bases lay between the germline ends. CDR3 size: 12 residues. In germline, CDR1 is PRHDT, CDR2 FYEKMQ (reference sequence). The CDR3 coding sequence is TGTGCCAGCAGCGGATGGTTGGATACGCAGTATTTT. It translates to CASSGWLDTQYF.